The 26 T cell receptor beta chains reported below all come from one sample, sequenced in a study of blood T cell repertoires in COVID-19. Sequencing was performed with immunoSEQ multiplex PCR; in TCRdb, only in-frame clones are kept and a portion is missing. Counted here are 130,000 to 150,000 clones, around 81% occurring once; the ten biggest clones make up 7.5% to 9%. Sequenced: peripheral blood. Receptor source: a human donor in a cohort sampled during active COVID-19.

This sequence joins TRBV5-6 and TRBJ2-1; 8 nucleotides align to TRBD1. This CDR3 comprises 17 residues. V lost 7 bases and J lost 7; bases outside the gene matches: 19. Germline values: CDR1 SGHDT, CDR2 YYEEEE. The CDR3 DNA reads as TGTGCCAGCCACGGACAGGGATTAGCGGAGTCGTTAAATGAGCAGTTCTTC. Protein product: CASHGQGLAESLNEQFF.

The chain couples TRBV14 to TRBJ1-6; D unclear. Trimming took off 0 bases at V and 7 bases at J, with 7 bases between the two ends. CDR1 and CDR2 from the germline V gene are SGHDN and FVKESK. This CDR3 is built from 14 residues. The DNA for the CDR3 is TGTGCCAGCAGCCAAGAGCTGGAGAATTCACCCCTCCACTTT. Translating gives CASSQELENSPLHF.

The chain has TRBV11-2 and TRBJ1-1, with TRBD1 matching 7 bases. The trim removed 4 bases at V and 7 bases at J, leaving 6 bases unmatched. Germline assignment: CDR1 SGHAT and CDR2 FQNNGV. The CDR3 is 13 residues long. The CDR3 is CASSSRQGGEAFF. The CDR3 DNA is TGTGCCAGCAGCTCCCGGCAGGGGGGTGAAGCTTTCTTT. The variable domain in full, with the rest retrieved from reference TRBV11-2 and TRBJ1-1, is EAGVAQSPRYKIIEKRQSVAFWCNPISGHATLYWYQQILGQGPKLLIQFQNNGVVDDSQLPKDRFSAERLKGVDSTLKIQPAKLEDSAVYLCASSSRQGGEAFFGQGTRLTVV.

CDR3 sequence: CASSFNPATSQYF. The CDR3 nucleotides read TGTGCCAGCAGCTTCAACCCGGCGACTAGCCAGTACTTC. The rearrangement links TRBV7-3 to TRBJ2-7; 7 bases map to TRBD2. In germline, CDR1 is SGHTA, CDR2 FQGTGA. V shed 3 bases and J 10 bases; nucleotides not matched to a gene: 9. This CDR3 is built from 13 residues.

The rearrangement links TRBV20-1 to TRBJ2-5, with TRBD2 matching 14 bases. This CDR3 contains 17 residues. Germline CDR1 is DFQATT and CDR2 is SNEGSKA (reference sequence). Trimming removed 3 bases from V and 5 bases from J; junction bases left unmatched: 11. The chain's CDR3 is CSASRYEGLAGVETQYF. The DNA for the CDR3 is TGCAGTGCTAGTAGATACGAGGGACTAGCGGGAGTCGAGACCCAGTACTTC.

V gene TRBV5-1 combines with J gene TRBJ2-7; 8 positions agree with TRBD2. CDR1 and CDR2 (germline): SGHRS, YFSETQ. With 0 bases clipped from V and 7 bases from J, the junction kept 9 bases outside the gene matches. CDR3 size: 15 residues. The CDR3 region is CASSLEVAGPREQYF. The CDR3 DNA reads as TGCGCCAGCAGCTTGGAGGTAGCGGGACCGCGAGAGCAGTACTTC.

V and J are TRBV24-1 and TRBJ2-5, with D tentatively TRBD1 (5 bases). The CDR3 is 14 residues long. The germline CDR1 and CDR2 sequences are KGHDR and SFDVKD. Trimming stripped 4 bases from V and 6 bases from J, with 14 bases between. Here the CDR3 reads CATSDPRDPKTQYF. The CDR3 coding sequence is TGTGCCACCAGTGACCCCAGGGATCCTAAGACCCAGTACTTC.

This clone was seen only once. J is TRBJ2-7 and V is TRBV5-6; 7 nucleotides match TRBD1. Germline CDR1 SGHDT, CDR2 YYEEEE. The length of the CDR3 is 16 residues. V lost 4 bases and J lost 7; bases outside the gene matches: 17. The chain's CDR3 is CASSGYWDRQFGEQYF. DNA for the CDR3: TGTGCCAGCAGCGGTTACTGGGACAGACAATTTGGTGAGCAGTACTTC.

This clone has more than one count but fewer than ten. The chain links TRBV20-1 to TRBJ2-7; TRBD2 matches at 14 bases. V lost 3 bases to trimming and J lost 2 bases; unmatched junction nucleotides: 9. This CDR3 is 17 amino acids long. Germline CDR1 is DFQATT and CDR2 is SNEGSKA (reference sequence). The CDR3 loop reads CSASKGLAGESPYEQYF. For the CDR3, the DNA is TGCAGTGCTAGTAAGGGACTAGCGGGAGAGTCCCCCTACGAGCAGTACTTC.

The V call is TRBV11-2, the J call TRBJ2-3, with D possibly matching TRBD2 (5 bases). V was shortened by 2 bases and J by 4 bases, with 13 bases between the two germline ends. CDR3 length equals 15 residues. CDR1 is SGHAT and CDR2 is FQNNGV in the germline V gene. The CDR3, as DNA: TGTGCCAGCAGCTTAAGGCTAGCAAGGGCAGATACGCAGTATTTT. Translation: CASSLRLARADTQYF.

The chain links TRBV28 to TRBJ1-4; no clear D gene. Germline CDR1 is MDHEN and CDR2 is SYDVKM. This CDR3 has 16 residues. Trimming took 5 bases from V and 7 from J, leaving 20 bases between them. The CDR3 DNA reads TGTGCCAGCAGTGGAGGACGCGTGGGAAAATCTGAAAAACTGTTTTTT. It is translated as CASSGGRVGKSEKLFF.

The gene calls are TRBV7-6 and TRBJ1-2; 8 bases line up with TRBD1. The germline V gene encodes CDR1 SGHVS and CDR2 FNYEAQ. This CDR3 comprises 16 residues. The junction had 9 bases not matched to a gene; V was cut back by 1 base and J by 5 bases. The CDR3 coding sequence is TGTGCCAGCAGCTTAGGGGGCCACAGGGGGGTTTATGGCTACACCTTC. It translates to CASSLGGHRGVYGYTF. Full variable domain (rest looked up from reference TRBV7-6 and TRBJ1-2): GAGVSQSPRYKVTKRGQDVALRCDPISGHVSLYWYRQALGQGPEFLTYFNYEAQQDKSGLPNDRFSAERPEGSISTLTIQRTEQRDSAMYRCASSLGGHRGVYGYTFGSGTRLTVV.

The chain has TRBV20-1 and TRBJ2-7, with 8 bases that match TRBD2. CDR3 length: 15 amino acids. V dropped 3 bases and J dropped 3; count of bases not matched to a gene: 10. From germline, CDR1 is DFQATT and CDR2 SNEGSKA (reference sequence). CDR3 residues: CSASPSGRGDYEQYF. DNA for the CDR3: TGCAGTGCTAGTCCGAGCGGGAGAGGGGACTACGAGCAGTACTTC.

V and J are TRBV28 and TRBJ2-7; TRBD2 matches at 7 bases. V shed 4 bases, J shed 4 bases, and the junction held 10 bases outside the gene matches. Germline lookup yields CDR1 MDHEN and CDR2 SYDVKM. The CDR3 has 15 residues. In nucleotides, the CDR3 is TGTGCCAGCAGTTCCCCCACGGGAGGACTATACGAGCAGTACTTC. This sequence encodes CASSSPTGGLYEQYF.

This chain uses TRBV5-6 with TRBJ2-7; TRBD1 agrees at 10 bases. V dropped 4 bases and J dropped 3; count of bases not matched to a gene: 1. The CDR3 loop spans 13 amino acids. In germline, CDR1 is SGHDT, CDR2 YYEEEE. The CDR3 region is CASSRDRGYEQYF. Written as DNA, the CDR3 is TGTGCCAGCAGCCGGGACAGGGGCTACGAGCAGTACTTC.

This clone has more than one count but fewer than ten. J is TRBJ1-1 and V is TRBV19; D may be TRBD1 (5 bases). V lost 2 bases to trimming and J lost 1 base, with 11 bases between them. The germline V gene has CDR1 LNHDA and CDR2 SQIVND (reference sequence). This CDR3 is built from 15 residues. This CDR3 reads CASSIWRGTNTEAFF. CDR3 nucleotides: TGTGCCAGTAGTATATGGAGGGGTACGAACACTGAAGCTTTCTTT.

The CDR3 DNA is TGTGCCAGCAGTCTCTATGAAGAGACCCAGTACTTC. Translation gives CASSLYEETQYF. The V and J genes are TRBV2 and TRBJ2-5; D not certain. CDR3 size: 12 residues. Trimming cost V 5 bases and J 3 bases, with 7 bases left between them. CDR1 and CDR2 (germline): SNHLY, FYNNEI.

The chain carries TRBV28 and TRBJ1-2, with 10 nucleotides matching TRBD1. The CDR3 is made up of 15 amino acids. J lost 5 bases, V lost 4 bases, and 7 bases had no gene match. Germline CDR1 is MDHEN and CDR2 is SYDVKM. CDR3 residues: CASSSTWTGGYGYTF. The CDR3 nucleotides read TGTGCCAGCAGTTCCACTTGGACAGGGGGATATGGCTACACCTTC.

Written as DNA, the CDR3 is TGTGCCACCAGTGCCGGGACAGGGGCGAGGCAGCCCCAGCATTTT. Its protein is CATSAGTGARQPQHF. The J gene is TRBJ1-5, the V gene TRBV24-1, with 10 bases aligning to TRBD1. The V gene's germline CDR1 is KGHDR and CDR2 SFDVKD. J was trimmed by 7 bases and V by 5 bases; bases with no gene match: 7. CDR3 length: 15 residues.

This clone showed up just once. V gene TRBV5-6 combines with J gene TRBJ1-2, with TRBD1 identical over 11 bases. The germline CDR1 and CDR2 sequences are SGHDT and YYEEEE. J lost 8 bases, V lost 4 bases, and 7 bases had no gene match. The CDR3 consists of 14 residues. DNA for the CDR3: TGTGCCAGCAGCGCGGACAGGGGGCGCAGGGGCTACACCTTC. It specifies CASSADRGRRGYTF.

CDR3 sequence reads: CASSGAGGSNEQFF. The DNA for the CDR3 is TGTGCCAGCAGTGGAGCGGGAGGGTCCAATGAGCAGTTCTTC. This chain connects TRBV28 to TRBJ2-1, with 10 bases fitting TRBD2. After removal of 5 bases from V and 6 bases from J, the junction contained 4 bases not matched to a gene. The V gene's germline CDR1 is MDHEN and CDR2 SYDVKM. This CDR3 has 14 amino acids. Based on the CDR3 plus reference TRBV28 and TRBJ2-1, the full variable domain is DVKVTQSSRYLVKRTGEKVFLECVQDMDHENMFWYRQDPGLGLRLIYFSYDVKMKEKGDIPEGYSVSREKKERFSLILESASTNQTSMYLCASSGAGGSNEQFFGPGTRLTVL.

The J gene is TRBJ2-1, the V gene TRBV5-1, with TRBD2 identical over 7 bases. V lost 0 bases, J lost 3 bases, and 6 bases stayed unmatched. Germline V gene lookup returns CDR1 SGHRS and CDR2 YFSETQ. This CDR3 contains 16 residues. In DNA, the CDR3 is TGCGCCAGCAGCTTGGATTGGCGGGAGTACTACAATGAGCAGTTCTTC. This gives the protein CASSLDWREYYNEQFF.

In its sample, this clone was seen once. The V call is TRBV18, the J call TRBJ1-5; TRBD1 might be the D (5 bases). Per germline, CDR1 KGHSH and CDR2 LQKENI. Trimming removed 4 bases from V and 5 bases from J, with 15 bases in between. This CDR3 contains 15 residues. The CDR3 spells CASSQTHSGDQPQHF. CDR3 coding DNA: TGTGCCAGCTCACAGACTCATTCGGGGGATCAGCCCCAGCATTTT.

The CDR3 region has the DNA TGTGCCAGTAGTATAGCTCGGACTAGGGTCGGCTCCTACAATGAGCAGTTCTTC. Translated, it gives CASSIARTRVGSYNEQFF. V usage is TRBV19 and J usage is TRBJ2-1, with TRBD2 matching 7 bases. This CDR3 region has 18 residues. The ends lost 1 base at V and 0 bases at J; junction bases unmatched: 9. Germline assignment: CDR1 LNHDA and CDR2 SQIVND (reference sequence).

J is TRBJ2-7 and V is TRBV3-1 (or the pseudogene TRBV3-2); D not certain. The CDR3 extends over 19 amino acids. V lost 1 base and J 3 bases, leaving 25 bases between the germline ends. Germline V CDR1 and CDR2: LGHDT, YNNKEL (reference sequence). CDR3 sequence (DNA): TGTGCCAGCAGCCAAGTTGTCCCCGCGGTTCACCACCACCTCTACGAGCAGTACTTC. It is translated as CASSQVVPAVHHHLYEQYF.

The gene calls are TRBV29-1 and TRBJ2-3, with D hard to call. The V end was cut by 1 base, the J end by 3 bases, with 11 bases between. Germline CDR1 is SQVTM and CDR2 is ANQGSEA. This CDR3 region has 14 residues. In DNA form, the CDR3 reads TGCAGCGTTGAAGGGGCCTCCAAAACAGATACGCAGTATTTT. Translating it yields CSVEGASKTDTQYF.